These 7 T cell receptor beta chains were all obtained from the same sample, sequenced in a study of CD8+ T cells in alopecia areata (dated by TCRdb to between 2017 and 2018). Libraries were prepared through the immunoSEQ multiplex PCR assay. To provide template for TCR sequencing, every sample had RNA extracted and reverse transcribed into cDNA. In its TCRdb copy, this immuneACCESS table keeps in-frame sequences only and misses some clones. Where compared with another copy, unresolved V genes explain less than half of these, and the others have no known cause. Within this sample are roughly 130,000 clones, with roughly 61% of them counted one time only. Jointly, the top ten make up roughly 4.3% of the sample. The sample's time point label, in plain terms: baseline before oral tofacitinib. This material consisted of CD4+ T cells sorted from blood, taken at week 0. The receptors were sampled from a human donor with alopecia areata.

The chain carries TRBV15 and TRBJ2-7; the D is unclear. Per germline, CDR1 LNHNV and CDR2 YYDKDF (reference sequence). This CDR3 region has 13 residues. The V end was cut by 6 bases, the J end by 4 bases, with 13 bases between. The CDR3 nucleotides are TGTGCCACCAGTAGGAATGACGGATACGAGCAGTACTTC. This gives the protein CATSRNDGYEQYF.

The chain recombines TRBV7-3 with TRBJ2-3; 13 bases fit TRBD2. The germline V gene encodes CDR1 SGHTA and CDR2 FQGTGA. V lost 5 bases to trimming and J lost 3 bases; unmatched junction nucleotides: 8. The CDR3 has 17 residues. CDR3 in DNA: TGTGCCAGCAGCGCGTACACTAGCGGGGGGGCAACAGATACGCAGTATTTT. It is translated as CASSAYTSGGATDTQYF.

The chain uses TRBV9 and TRBJ2-1; the D gene is possibly TRBD1 (5 bases). The ends were cut back, 0 bases at V and 6 bases at J, with 13 bases in the middle. CDR3 length: 15 residues. The germline gives CDR1 SGDLS, CDR2 YYNGEE. This CDR3 reads CASSVEGQASNEQFF. CDR3 coding DNA: TGTGCCAGCAGCGTAGAGGGGCAGGCTAGCAATGAGCAGTTCTTC.

The V call is TRBV7-9, the J call TRBJ2-5; D remains ambiguous. V was shortened by 6 bases and J by 5 bases, with 7 bases between the two germline ends. The CDR3 consists of 11 residues. CDR1 and CDR2 (germline): SEHNR, FQNEAQ (reference sequence). The CDR3 DNA sequence: TGTGCCAGCAGTCATCGGGAGACCCAGTACTTC. It yields the protein CASSHRETQYF.

V is TRBV5-1 and J is TRBJ2-7, with 8 positions matching TRBD1. This CDR3 spans 14 amino acids. Trimming took 5 bases from V and 2 from J; bases not matched to a gene: 6. The germline V gene encodes CDR1 SGHRS and CDR2 YFSETQ. The CDR3 sequence: CASRPGQETYEQYF. In nucleotides, the CDR3 is TGCGCCAGCAGACCGGGACAGGAGACCTACGAGCAGTACTTC.

This clone was seen more than once but under ten times. The rearrangement uses TRBV30 and TRBJ1-2; TRBD1 matches 8 bases. V lost 3 bases to trimming and J lost 4 bases; unmatched junction nucleotides: 13. The CDR3 extends over 16 amino acids. The germline gives CDR1 GTSNPN, CDR2 SVGIG (reference sequence). CDR3 sequence (DNA): TGTGCCTGGAGCGACAATAATTATGACAGGGGCTATGGCTACACCTTC. The encoded protein is CAWSDNNYDRGYGYTF.

This chain uses TRBV7-3 with TRBJ2-1, with 9 bases that match TRBD2. The V segment lost 5 bases and the J segment 6 bases; nucleotides outside the gene matches: 11. CDR1 is SGHTA, CDR2 FQGTGA, per germline. The CDR3 length is 16 residues. For the CDR3, the DNA is TGTGCCAGCAGCCTCGGGATGGGTAGCGGGAGCAATGAGCAGTTCTTC. It is translated as CASSLGMGSGSNEQFF. The full variable domain, in which reference TRBV7-3 and TRBJ2-1 provide the parts outside the CDR3, is GAGVSQTPSNKVTEKGKYVELRCDPISGHTALYWYRQSLGQGPEFLIYFQGTGAADDSGLPNDRFFAVRPEGSVSTLKIQRTERGDSAVYLCASSLGMGSGSNEQFFGPGTRLTVL.